This entry features one T cell receptor beta chain sequence. Per the authors' pipeline: Cell counts per sample came from amplifying reference gene primers. Clones were sequenced by immunoSEQ multiplex PCR, and TCRdb holds only the in-frame ones, with some missing. V and J calls and clone size follow that table, whereas D and trimming were derived from the DNA. The sample holds about 65,000 clones; 65% to 85% are singletons and the top ten take more than 40%. The source of the sample is a study of blood T cell repertoires in COVID-19. The CDR3 is made up of 12 amino acids. Looked up from germline, CDR1 is SNHLY and CDR2 is FYNNEI. Between the trimmed V and J ends, which lost 8 bases and 6 bases, there was a span of 8 bases.

Sequenced material: peripheral blood. The TCR sequence derives from a human donor in a cohort sampled during active COVID-19. The chain has TRBV2 and TRBJ1-6; D unclear. The CDR3, as DNA: TGTGCCAGCCGTTTCAGTAATTCACCCCTCCACTTT. This encodes CASRFSNSPLHF.